This record concerns one T cell receptor beta chain sequence. The TCR beta CDR3 regions underwent amplification using RNA transcripts as the source. First-round RT-PCR with HTBI primers amplified the TCR CDR3 region. TCRdb called the multiplex PCR reads again in MiXCR, with one record for every CDR3 protein. The profile covers about 680,000 distinct CDR3 sequences, with just over 35% appearing a single time and 31% taken by the ten largest. The data were obtained in a study of T cells in Graves' hyperthyroidism and ophthalmopathy. The CDR3 is 18 residues long. Germline CDR1 is DFQATT and CDR2 is SNEGSKA (reference sequence). V lost 0 bases, J lost 0 bases, and 15 bases lay in between.

This chain joins TRBV20-1 and TRBJ2-6, with D possibly being TRBD1 or TRBD2 (5 bases each). This receptor was obtained from a woman aged 40 to 55 with Graves' hyperthyroidism. Sequenced sample: blood. CDR3 sequence reads: CSARDQGTVFSGANVLTF. DNA of the CDR3: TGCAGTGCTAGAGATCAAGGGACGGTATTCTCTGGGGCCAACGTCCTGACTTTC.